This is a list of T cell receptor beta chains from one sample in a study of shared T cell receptors in the human thymus. Data came from immunoSEQ multiplex PCR; TCRdb stores just in-frame clones and leaves some out. The sample includes about 540,000 clones, 75% to 80% of them seen just once. These data are also associated with another study on human thymus T cells.

Sequenced material: thymocytes. These receptor sequences come from a boy under three years old with a congenital heart defect. Both conserved end residues are part of each CDR3. The D gene is left open where the match is weak. Clone size, where shown, is once, few, many, or a class for clones that have expanded.

abundance	d_gene	j_gene	v_gene	CDR3aa	CDR3nt
once	.	TRBJ2-5	TRBV18	CASSTVAGARETQYF	TGTGCCAGCTCAACAGTGGCAGGGGCGAGGGAGACCCAGTACTTC
.	.	TRBJ2-2	TRBV7-9	CASSVDSERFAGELFF	TGTGCCAGCAGCGTAGATAGTGAGAGGTTCGCCGGGGAGCTGTTTTTT
few	TRBD2	TRBJ2-1	TRBV28	CASNPRGLAGGPRYNEQFF	TGTGCCAGCAATCCCCGGGGCCTAGCGGGAGGGCCAAGGTACAATGAGCAGTTCTTC
.	TRBD1	TRBJ2-6	TRBV19	CASRMDRAGANVLTF	TGTGCCAGTAGAATGGACAGGGCTGGGGCCAACGTCCTGACTTTC
.	TRBD2	TRBJ2-3	TRBV19	CASSISTSGDPSTDTQYF	TGTGCCAGTAGTATATCGACTAGCGGGGACCCTAGCACAGATACGCAGTATTTT
.	TRBD2	TRBJ2-1	TRBV4-2	CASSPQGRELSNEQFF	TGTGCCAGCAGCCCCCAAGGGCGGGAGCTGTCCAATGAGCAGTTCTTC
.	.	TRBJ1-5	TRBV6-1	CASRHQGGWDQPQHF	TGTGCCAGCAGGCACCAGGGAGGTTGGGATCAGCCCCAGCATTTT
.	TRBD2	TRBJ2-2	TRBV27	CASSFGLAGSTGELFF	TGTGCCAGCAGTTTCGGACTAGCGGGATCCACCGGGGAGCTGTTTTTT
.	.	TRBJ1-1	TRBV7-6	CASSLDRFPGTEAFF	TGTGCCAGCAGCTTAGACAGGTTCCCCGGCACTGAAGCTTTCTTT
.	.	TRBJ1-3	TRBV6-1	CASSETQFSGLWGNTIYF	TGTGCCAGCAGTGAAACACAGTTTTCGGGACTATGGGGAAACACCATATATTTT
few	.	TRBJ2-4	TRBV7-9	CASSLGVGLSDAKNIQYF	TGTGCCAGCAGCTTAGGAGTGGGGCTATCCGACGCCAAAAACATTCAGTACTTC
.	TRBD2	TRBJ2-7	TRBV28	CASSRYERREGYEQYF	TGTGCCAGCAGTAGGTACGAGAGGCGGGAGGGGTACGAGCAGTACTTC
.	TRBD2	TRBJ2-7	TRBV10-2	CASQLAGGRYEQYF	TGCGCCAGTCAGCTAGCGGGGGGACGCTACGAGCAGTACTTC
.	.	TRBJ2-1	TRBV7-2	CASSFTLEDEQFF	TGTGCCAGCAGCTTCACCTTGGAGGATGAGCAGTTCTTC
.	.	TRBJ1-1	TRBV7-2	CASSLSNRPYTEAFF	TGTGCCAGCAGCTTAAGTAACAGACCTTACACTGAAGCTTTCTTT
few	.	TRBJ1-5	TRBV6-6	CASSYHSQGPQHF	TGTGCCAGCAGTTACCATTCGCAGGGTCCCCAGCATTTT
.	.	TRBJ1-5	TRBV5-1	CASSPRGGPNQPQHF	TGCGCCAGCAGCCCCCGGGGTGGACCCAATCAGCCCCAGCATTTT
.	.	TRBJ1-3	TRBV4-1	CASSQAGPGNTIYF	TGCGCCAGCAGCCAAGCAGGGCCTGGAAACACCATATATTTT
.	.	TRBJ2-1	TRBV19	CASSIEARSYNEQFF	TGTGCCAGTAGTATCGAAGCGCGCTCCTACAATGAGCAGTTCTTC
.	TRBD2	TRBJ2-7	TRBV11-3	CASSLGSGRASYEQYF	TGTGCCAGCAGCTTAGGAAGCGGGAGGGCCTCCTACGAGCAGTACTTC